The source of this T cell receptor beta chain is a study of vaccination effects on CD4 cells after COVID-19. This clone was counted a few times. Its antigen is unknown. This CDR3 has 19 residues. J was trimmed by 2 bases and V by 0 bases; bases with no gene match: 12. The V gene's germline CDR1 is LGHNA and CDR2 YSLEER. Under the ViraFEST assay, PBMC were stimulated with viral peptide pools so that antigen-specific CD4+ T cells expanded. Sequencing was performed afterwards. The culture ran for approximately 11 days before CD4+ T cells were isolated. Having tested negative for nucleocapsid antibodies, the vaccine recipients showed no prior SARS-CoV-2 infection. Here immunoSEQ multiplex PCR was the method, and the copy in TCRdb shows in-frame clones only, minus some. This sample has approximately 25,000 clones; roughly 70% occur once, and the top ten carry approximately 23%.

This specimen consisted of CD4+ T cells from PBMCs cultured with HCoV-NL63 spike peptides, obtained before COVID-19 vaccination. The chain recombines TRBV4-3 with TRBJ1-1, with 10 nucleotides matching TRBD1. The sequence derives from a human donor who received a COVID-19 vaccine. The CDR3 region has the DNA TGCGCCAGCAGCCAAGATTTCACGACGGGACAGGGGATTAACACTGAAGCTTTCTTT. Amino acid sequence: CASSQDFTTGQGINTEAFF.